These 17 T cell receptor beta chains were sequenced from one sample in a study of OX40 agonist ivuxolimab in advanced cancers. This table comes from immunoSEQ multiplex PCR, and its TCRdb copy is limited to in-frame clones, with some not included. The table shows about 96,000 clones, with around 90% occurring only once. Sequenced material: CD4+ or CD8+ T cells sorted from blood, taken in a trial of the OX40 agonist ivuxolimab. Receptors originate from an adult with an advanced solid tumor such as melanoma, head and neck, liver or kidney cancer.

V is TRBV7-2 and J is TRBJ1-2; D gene uncertain. The V end was cut by 2 bases, the J end by 6 bases, with 13 bases between. The CDR3 is 14 residues long. Germline V gives CDR1 SGHTA, CDR2 FQGNSA. The CDR3 DNA sequence: TGTGCCAGCAGCTTATTTCGGGATTCTCATGGCTACACCTTC. Encoded protein: CASSLFRDSHGYTF.

The rearrangement joins TRBV9 to TRBJ2-5; perhaps TRBD1 as D (8 bases). CDR3 length equals 16 residues. The V gene lost 2 bases and the J gene lost 0 bases, with 14 bases spanning the gap. Germline V gene lookup returns CDR1 SGDLS and CDR2 YYNGEE. CDR3 nucleotides: TGTGCCAGCAGCGTTCTACAGGGGGGGTACCAAGAGACCCAGTACTTC. Translation gives CASSVLQGGYQETQYF.

The J gene is TRBJ2-3, the V gene TRBV7-3; no firm D call. Germline V CDR1 and CDR2: SGHTA, FQGTGA. The CDR3 loop spans 13 amino acids. V lost 2 bases and J 6 bases, leaving 9 bases between the germline ends. As DNA, the CDR3 is TGTGCCAGCAGCTTATCTAGACGTGATACGCAGTATTTT. The encoded protein is CASSLSRRDTQYF.

The V and J genes are TRBV5-1 and TRBJ2-1, with TRBD2 identical over 14 bases. The CDR3 has 15 amino acids. The trim removed 4 bases at V and 10 bases at J, leaving 7 bases unmatched. The germline CDR1 and CDR2 sequences are SGHRS and YFSETQ. CDR3 DNA sequence: TGCGCCAGCAGCGTGACTAGCGGGAGGGCGTTGGAGCAGTTCTTC. Protein sequence: CASSVTSGRALEQFF.

This clone was detected once. J is TRBJ1-1 and V is TRBV5-1; 9 bases match TRBD1. The CDR3 contains 15 residues. Trimming at V came to 4 bases and at J to 6 bases, leaving 10 bases not matched to a gene. Germline-derived CDR1 and CDR2 are SGHRS and YFSETQ. This CDR3 is CASSGNRGLKAEAFF. The CDR3 DNA reads TGCGCCAGCAGCGGAAACAGGGGGCTAAAGGCTGAAGCTTTCTTT. Combining the CDR3 with reference TRBV5-1 and TRBJ1-1 gives the whole variable domain KAGVTQTPRYLIKTRGQQVTLSCSPISGHRSVSWYQQTPGQGLQFLFEYFSETQRNKGNFPGRFSGRQFSNSRSEMNVSTLELGDSALYLCASSGNRGLKAEAFFGQGTRLTVV.

The chain combines TRBV6-6 with TRBJ2-1; possible D gene TRBD2, 5 bases. The CDR3 length is 15 residues. Germline CDR1 is MNHNY and CDR2 is SVGAGI (reference sequence). V lost 8 bases and J lost 7, with 21 bases in between. The CDR3, as DNA: TGTGCCAGCTCCCTGAGCGGTTCCTTAGGGAATGAGCAGTTCTTC. Translating it yields CASSLSGSLGNEQFF.

The rearrangement joins TRBV11-3 to TRBJ2-1; possible D gene TRBD2, 5 bases. The V gene lost 2 bases and the J gene lost 6 bases, with 11 bases spanning the gap. Germline CDR1 is SGHNT and CDR2 is YENEEA. CDR3 length: 14 residues. The CDR3 spells CASSLKPEVNEQFF. CDR3 nucleotide sequence: TGTGCCAGCAGCTTAAAGCCGGAGGTCAATGAGCAGTTCTTC.

This chain links TRBV5-1 with TRBJ2-5; D uncertain. The V gene lost 4 bases and the J gene lost 0 bases, with 7 bases spanning the gap. There are 13 residues in the CDR3. Germline CDR1 and CDR2: SGHRS and YFSETQ. CDR3 residues: CASSQQNQETQYF. CDR3 sequence (DNA): TGCGCCAGCAGCCAGCAGAACCAAGAGACCCAGTACTTC. The full variable domain, rest sourced from reference TRBV5-1 and TRBJ2-5, is KAGVTQTPRYLIKTRGQQVTLSCSPISGHRSVSWYQQTPGQGLQFLFEYFSETQRNKGNFPGRFSGRQFSNSRSEMNVSTLELGDSALYLCASSQQNQETQYFGPGTRLLVL.

This clone occurred once. This chain connects TRBV9 to TRBJ2-2; D is unclear. V lost 4 bases and J lost 7, with 11 bases in between. This CDR3 contains 13 residues. CDR1 is SGDLS, CDR2 YYNGEE, per germline. The CDR3 is CASSPVDRGELFF. The CDR3 bases are TGTGCCAGCAGCCCAGTGGACCGCGGGGAGCTGTTTTTT.

The V gene is TRBV11-3, the J gene TRBJ2-7; D not certain. Germline V CDR1 and CDR2: SGHNT, YENEEA. V lost 2 bases to trimming and J lost 0 bases, with 8 bases between them. CDR3 size: 14 residues. The CDR3 DNA reads TGTGCCAGCAGCTTAATGTACAGCTCCTACGAGCAGTACTTC. This translates into CASSLMYSSYEQYF.

CDR3 loop: CASSARQGAGNQPQHF. For the CDR3, the DNA is TGTGCCAGCAGCGCTCGACAGGGGGCTGGCAATCAGCCCCAGCATTTT. The chain carries TRBV11-3 and TRBJ1-5; 10 bases align to TRBD1. The CDR3 is 16 amino acids. CDR1 and CDR2 from the germline V gene are SGHNT and YENEEA. V shed 5 bases and J 2 bases; nucleotides not matched to a gene: 6. The variable domain in full, with the rest retrieved from reference TRBV11-3 and TRBJ1-5, is EAGVVQSPRYKIIEKKQPVAFWCNPISGHNTLYWYLQNLGQGPELLIRYENEEAVDDSQLPKDRFSAERLKGVDSTLKIQPAELGDSAVYLCASSARQGAGNQPQHFGDGTRLSIL.

The V and J genes are TRBV4-3 and TRBJ2-3, with 10 bases lining up with TRBD2. Germline CDR1 and CDR2: LGHNA and YSLEER. This CDR3 spans 16 amino acids. Unmatched junction bases numbered 7, after V lost 4 bases and J lost 3 bases. This chain's CDR3 is CASSLSSGSGTDTQYF. CDR3 in DNA: TGCGCCAGCAGCCTTTCTAGCGGGAGCGGAACAGATACGCAGTATTTT.

This clone has only one observation. The gene calls are TRBV28 and TRBJ2-7; TRBD2 is a possible D gene (5 bases). The CDR3 is 12 amino acids. V lost 3 bases and J lost 6, with 9 bases in between. The V gene's germline CDR1 is MDHEN and CDR2 SYDVKM. The CDR3 nucleotides are TGTGCCAGCAGTTTCGGACTTCGCGAGCAGTACTTC. It yields the protein CASSFGLREQYF.

This clone was observed once. V usage is TRBV7-2 and J usage is TRBJ2-3, with 9 nucleotides matching TRBD2. Germline CDR1 is SGHTA and CDR2 is FQGNSA. This CDR3 has 15 residues. V lost 6 bases and J lost 0; bases outside the gene matches: 4. CDR3 bases: TGTGCCAGCAGTCTTACTAGCGGGAGCACAGATACGCAGTATTTT. This codes for CASSLTSGSTDTQYF.

V is TRBV2 and J is TRBJ2-1; tentative D call: TRBD2 (5 bases). Germline V gene sequence: CDR1 SNHLY, CDR2 FYNNEI. V shed 4 bases and J shed 5 bases, with 12 bases lying between them. This CDR3 comprises 14 residues. The CDR3 bases are TGTGCCAGCAGTGCCACCCGGGGTCACAATGAGCAGTTCTTC. Its translation is CASSATRGHNEQFF. Looking up the rest from reference TRBV2 and TRBJ2-1 gives the full variable domain: EPEVTQTPSHQVTQMGQEVILRCVPISNHLYFYWYRQILGQKVEFLVSFYNNEISEKSEIFDDQFSVERPDGSNFTLKIRSTKLEDSAMYFCASSATRGHNEQFFGPGTRLTVL.

This rearrangement joins TRBV7-9 to TRBJ2-5; D is unresolved. V was shortened by 2 bases and J by 0 bases, with 10 bases between the two germline ends. This CDR3 comprises 15 residues. The V gene's germline CDR1 is SEHNR and CDR2 FQNEAQ (reference sequence). This CDR3 is CASSLRAEYQETQYF. In nucleotides, the CDR3 is TGTGCCAGCAGCTTACGGGCTGAGTACCAAGAGACCCAGTACTTC.

The chain carries TRBV7-9 and TRBJ2-3; D ambiguous. The CDR3 runs to 12 residues. From germline, CDR1 is SEHNR and CDR2 FQNEAQ (reference sequence). Trimming removed 1 base at V and 6 bases at J, with 5 bases between. The CDR3 loop is CASSLVSDTQYF. In DNA, the CDR3 is TGTGCCAGCAGCTTAGTATCGGATACGCAGTATTTT.